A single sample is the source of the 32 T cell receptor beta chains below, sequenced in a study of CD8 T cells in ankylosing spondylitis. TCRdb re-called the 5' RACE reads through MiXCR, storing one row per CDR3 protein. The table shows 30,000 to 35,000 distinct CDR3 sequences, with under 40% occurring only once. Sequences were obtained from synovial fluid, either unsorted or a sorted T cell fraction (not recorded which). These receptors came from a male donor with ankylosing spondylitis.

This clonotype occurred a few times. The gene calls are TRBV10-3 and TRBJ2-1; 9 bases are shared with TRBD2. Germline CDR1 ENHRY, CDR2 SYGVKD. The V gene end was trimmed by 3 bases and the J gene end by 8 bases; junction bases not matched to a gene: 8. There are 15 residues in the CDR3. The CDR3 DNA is TGTGCCATCAGTGAACCGACTAGCGGAGGGGATGAGCAGTTCTTC. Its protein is CAISEPTSGGDEQFF.

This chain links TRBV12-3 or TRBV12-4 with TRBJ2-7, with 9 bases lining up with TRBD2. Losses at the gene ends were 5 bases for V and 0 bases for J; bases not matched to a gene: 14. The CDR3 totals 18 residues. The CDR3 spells CASSTLETSGRLSYEQYF. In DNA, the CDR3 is TGTGCCAGCAGTACATTGGAGACTAGCGGCAGACTCTCCTACGAGCAGTACTTC.

The CDR3 loop is CASSLFGQVPGYGYTF. In DNA form, the CDR3 reads TGTGCCAGCAGCTTATTCGGGCAGGTTCCGGGCTATGGCTACACCTTC. The rearrangement joins TRBV7-2 to TRBJ1-2, with unresolved D. Between the trimmed V and J ends, which lost 2 bases and 4 bases, there was a span of 17 bases. The CDR3 is 16 amino acids. The germline gives CDR1 SGHTA, CDR2 FQGNSA.

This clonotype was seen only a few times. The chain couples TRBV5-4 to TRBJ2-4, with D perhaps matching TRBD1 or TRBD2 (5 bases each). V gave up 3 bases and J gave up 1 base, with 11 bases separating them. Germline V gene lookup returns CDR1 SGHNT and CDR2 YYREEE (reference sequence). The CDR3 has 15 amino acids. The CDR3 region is CASSWSWGAKNIQYF. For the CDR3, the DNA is TGTGCCAGCAGCTGGTCCTGGGGGGCCAAAAACATTCAGTACTTC.

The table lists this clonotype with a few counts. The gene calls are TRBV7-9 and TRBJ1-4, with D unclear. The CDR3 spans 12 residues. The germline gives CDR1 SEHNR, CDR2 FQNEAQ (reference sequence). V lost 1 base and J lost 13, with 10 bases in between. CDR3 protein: CASSLDPKRLFF. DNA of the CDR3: TGTGCCAGCAGCTTAGACCCCAAGAGACTGTTTTTT. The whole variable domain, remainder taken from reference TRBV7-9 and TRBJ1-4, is DTGVSQNPRHKITKRGQNVTFRCDPISEHNRLYWYRQTLGQGPEFLTYFQNEAQLEKSRLLSDRFSAERPKGSFSTLEIQRTEQGDSAMYLCASSLDPKRLFFGSGTQLSVL.

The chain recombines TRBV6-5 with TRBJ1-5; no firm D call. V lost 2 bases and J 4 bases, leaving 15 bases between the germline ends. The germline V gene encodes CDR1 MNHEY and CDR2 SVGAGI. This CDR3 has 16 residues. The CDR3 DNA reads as TGTGCCAGCAGTTACCTCCTAGGCTGGGGAAATCAGCCCCAGCATTTT. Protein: CASSYLLGWGNQPQHF.

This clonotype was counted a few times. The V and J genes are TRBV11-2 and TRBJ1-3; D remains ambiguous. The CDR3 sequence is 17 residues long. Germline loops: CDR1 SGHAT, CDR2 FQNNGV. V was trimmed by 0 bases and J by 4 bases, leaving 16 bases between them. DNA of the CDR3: TGTGCCAGCAGCTTAGAGGGCAGCCTCTGGGGAGGAAACACCATATATTTT. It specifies CASSLEGSLWGGNTIYF.

The CDR3 spells CASSPERESWSSYNEQFF. The DNA for the CDR3 is TGTGCCAGCAGCCCCGAGCGGGAGTCCTGGTCTTCCTACAATGAGCAGTTCTTC. The chain joins TRBV3-1 to TRBJ2-1; the match to TRBD2 covers 8 bases. Germline assignment: CDR1 LGHDT and CDR2 YNNKEL (reference sequence). There are 18 residues in the CDR3. Unmatched junction bases numbered 12, after V lost 4 bases and J lost 1 base.

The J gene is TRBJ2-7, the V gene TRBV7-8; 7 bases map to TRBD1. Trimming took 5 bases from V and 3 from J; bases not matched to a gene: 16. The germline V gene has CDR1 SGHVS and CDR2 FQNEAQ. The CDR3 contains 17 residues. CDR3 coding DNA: TGTGCCAGCAGCCAAAACCTTCCCGGGACAGCTAGCTACGAGCAGTACGTC. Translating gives CASSQNLPGTASYEQYV.

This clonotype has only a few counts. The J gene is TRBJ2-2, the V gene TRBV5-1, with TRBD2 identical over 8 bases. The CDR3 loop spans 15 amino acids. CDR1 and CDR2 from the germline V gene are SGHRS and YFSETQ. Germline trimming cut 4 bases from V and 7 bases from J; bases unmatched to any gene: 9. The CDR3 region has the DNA TGCGCCAGCAGCCCTCCGGGAGGGACGATCGGGGAGCTGTTTTTT. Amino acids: CASSPPGGTIGELFF.

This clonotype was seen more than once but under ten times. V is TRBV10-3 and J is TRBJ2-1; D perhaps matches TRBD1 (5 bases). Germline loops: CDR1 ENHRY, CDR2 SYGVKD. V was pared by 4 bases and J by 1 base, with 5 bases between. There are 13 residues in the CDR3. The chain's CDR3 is CAISAGSYNEQFF. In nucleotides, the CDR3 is TGTGCCATCAGTGCAGGGTCCTACAATGAGCAGTTCTTC.

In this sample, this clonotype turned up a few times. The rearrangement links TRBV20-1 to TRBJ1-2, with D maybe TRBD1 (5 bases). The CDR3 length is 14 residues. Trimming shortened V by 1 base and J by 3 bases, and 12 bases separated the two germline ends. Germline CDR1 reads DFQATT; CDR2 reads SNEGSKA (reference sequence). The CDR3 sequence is CSARVFGTDYGYTF. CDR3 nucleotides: TGCAGTGCTAGAGTCTTCGGGACTGACTATGGCTACACCTTC.

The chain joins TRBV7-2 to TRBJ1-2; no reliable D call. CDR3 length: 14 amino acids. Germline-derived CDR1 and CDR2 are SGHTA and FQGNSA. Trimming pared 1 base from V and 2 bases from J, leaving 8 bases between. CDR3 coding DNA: TGTGCCAGCAGCTTAGTGGTCAGCAACTATGGCTACACCTTC. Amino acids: CASSLVVSNYGYTF.

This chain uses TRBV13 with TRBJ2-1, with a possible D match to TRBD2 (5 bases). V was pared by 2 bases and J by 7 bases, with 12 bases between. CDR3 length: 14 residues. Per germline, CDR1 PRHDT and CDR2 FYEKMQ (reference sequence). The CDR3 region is CASSLWLAVNEQFF. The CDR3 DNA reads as TGTGCCAGCAGCTTATGGCTAGCCGTAAATGAGCAGTTCTTC.

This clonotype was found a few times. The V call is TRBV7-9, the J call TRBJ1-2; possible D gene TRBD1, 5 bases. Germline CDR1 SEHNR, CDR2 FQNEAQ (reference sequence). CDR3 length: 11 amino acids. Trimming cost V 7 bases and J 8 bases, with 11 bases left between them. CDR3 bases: TGTGCCAGCACCCCCGGGGGGGGCTACACCTTC. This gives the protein CASTPGGGYTF.

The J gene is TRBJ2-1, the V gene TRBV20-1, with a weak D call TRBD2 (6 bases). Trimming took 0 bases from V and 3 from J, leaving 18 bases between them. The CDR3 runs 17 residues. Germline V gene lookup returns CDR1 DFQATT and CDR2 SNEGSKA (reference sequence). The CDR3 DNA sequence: TGCAGTGCTAGAGATTTTGGTAGCGGAGTCCGCTACAATGAGCAGTTCTTC. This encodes CSARDFGSGVRYNEQFF.

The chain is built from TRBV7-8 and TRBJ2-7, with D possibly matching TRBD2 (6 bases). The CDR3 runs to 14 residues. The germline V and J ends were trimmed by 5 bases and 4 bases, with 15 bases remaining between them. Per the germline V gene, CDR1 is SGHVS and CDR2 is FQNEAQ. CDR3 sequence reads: CASSPVTGAYEQYF. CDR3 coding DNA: TGTGCCAGCAGCCCAGTAACGGGAGCATACGAGCAGTACTTC.

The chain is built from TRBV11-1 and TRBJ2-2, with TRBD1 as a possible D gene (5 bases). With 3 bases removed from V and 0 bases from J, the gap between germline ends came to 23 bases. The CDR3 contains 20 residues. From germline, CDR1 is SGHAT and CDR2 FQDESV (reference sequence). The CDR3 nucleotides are TGTGCCAGCAGCTTCTTTAGTACAGGCCGTCCACTCGCGAACACCGGGGAGCTGTTTTTT. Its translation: CASSFFSTGRPLANTGELFF.

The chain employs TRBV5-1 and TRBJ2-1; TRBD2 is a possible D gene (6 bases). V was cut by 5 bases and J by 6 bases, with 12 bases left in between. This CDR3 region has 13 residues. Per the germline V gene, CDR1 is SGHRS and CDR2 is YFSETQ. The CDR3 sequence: CASRRRAVNEQFF. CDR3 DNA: TGCGCCAGCAGACGGAGGGCTGTCAATGAGCAGTTCTTC.

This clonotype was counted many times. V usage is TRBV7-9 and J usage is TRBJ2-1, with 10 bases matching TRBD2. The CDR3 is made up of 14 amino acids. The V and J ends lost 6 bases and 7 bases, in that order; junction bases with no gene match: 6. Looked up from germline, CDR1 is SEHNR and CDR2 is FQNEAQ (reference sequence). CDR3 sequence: CASSPAGGGNEQFF. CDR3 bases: TGTGCCAGCAGTCCAGCGGGAGGGGGTAATGAGCAGTTCTTC.

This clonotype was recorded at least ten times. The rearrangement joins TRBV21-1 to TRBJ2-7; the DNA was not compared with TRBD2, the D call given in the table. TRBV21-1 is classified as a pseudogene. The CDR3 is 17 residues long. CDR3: CASSREPGLKSICEQYV. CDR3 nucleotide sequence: TGTGCCAGCAGCAGAGAACCGGGACTAAAGTCTATCTGCGAGCAGTACGTC.

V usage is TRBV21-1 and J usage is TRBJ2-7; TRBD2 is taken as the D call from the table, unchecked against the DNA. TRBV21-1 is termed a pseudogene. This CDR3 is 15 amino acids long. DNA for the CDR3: TGTGCCAGCAGCAAGGAAGCGGGAGGGCCTGGGGAGCAGTACGTC. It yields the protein CASSKEAGGPGEQYV.

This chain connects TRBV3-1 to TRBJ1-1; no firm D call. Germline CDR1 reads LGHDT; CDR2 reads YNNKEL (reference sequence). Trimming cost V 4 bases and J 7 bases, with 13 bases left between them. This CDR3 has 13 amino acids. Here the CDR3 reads CASSPGWTREAFF. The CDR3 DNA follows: TGTGCCAGCAGCCCAGGATGGACTCGTGAAGCTTTCTTT.

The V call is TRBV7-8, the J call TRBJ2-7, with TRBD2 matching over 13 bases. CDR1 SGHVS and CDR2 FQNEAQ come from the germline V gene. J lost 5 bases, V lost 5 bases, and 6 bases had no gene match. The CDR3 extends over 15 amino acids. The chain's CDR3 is CASSPRLAGGDEQYV. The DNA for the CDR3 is TGTGCCAGCAGCCCACGACTAGCGGGAGGCGACGAGCAGTACGTC.

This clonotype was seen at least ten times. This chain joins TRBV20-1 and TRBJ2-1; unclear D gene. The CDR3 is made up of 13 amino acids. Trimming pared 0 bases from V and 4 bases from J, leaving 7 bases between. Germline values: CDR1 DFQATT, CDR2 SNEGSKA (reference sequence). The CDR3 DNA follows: TGCAGTGCTAGAGATGTGGCGTACAATGAGCAGTTCTTC. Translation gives CSARDVAYNEQFF.

This CDR3 is CASTPLGGNQPQHF. Here the CDR3 DNA reads TGTGCCAGCACCCCTCTAGGGGGCAATCAGCCCCAGCATTTT. The V and J genes are TRBV12-3 or TRBV12-4 and TRBJ1-5; TRBD1 is a possible D gene (5 bases). The V end lost 7 bases, the J end lost 2 bases, and 12 bases lay between the germline ends. This CDR3 region has 14 residues.

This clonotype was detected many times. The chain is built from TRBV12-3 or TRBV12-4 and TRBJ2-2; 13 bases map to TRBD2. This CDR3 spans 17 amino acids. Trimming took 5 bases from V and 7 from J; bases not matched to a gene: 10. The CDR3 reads CASSPGTSGTGGGELFF. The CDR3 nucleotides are TGTGCCAGCAGTCCCGGGACTAGCGGGACGGGGGGCGGGGAGCTGTTTTTT.

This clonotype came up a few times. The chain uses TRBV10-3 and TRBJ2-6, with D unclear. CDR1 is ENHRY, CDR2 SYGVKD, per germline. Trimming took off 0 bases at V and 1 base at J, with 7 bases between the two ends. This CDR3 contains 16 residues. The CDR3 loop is CAISESQLSGANVLTF. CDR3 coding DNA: TGTGCCATCAGTGAGTCCCAGCTTTCTGGGGCCAACGTCCTGACTTTC.

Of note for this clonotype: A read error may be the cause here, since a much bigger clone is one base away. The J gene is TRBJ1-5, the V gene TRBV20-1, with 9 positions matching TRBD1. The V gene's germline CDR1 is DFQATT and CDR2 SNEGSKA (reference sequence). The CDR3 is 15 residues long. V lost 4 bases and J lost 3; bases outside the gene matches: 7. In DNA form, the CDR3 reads TGCAGTGCTATAGGACAGGGGCTTTACAATCAGCCCCAGCATTTT. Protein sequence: CSAIGQGLYNQPQHF.

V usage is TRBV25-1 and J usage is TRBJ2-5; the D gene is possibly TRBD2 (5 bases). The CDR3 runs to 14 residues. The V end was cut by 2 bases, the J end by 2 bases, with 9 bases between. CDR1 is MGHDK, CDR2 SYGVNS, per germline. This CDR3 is CASSEPTGQETQYF. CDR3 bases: TGTGCCAGCAGTGAACCAACGGGACAAGAGACCCAGTACTTC.

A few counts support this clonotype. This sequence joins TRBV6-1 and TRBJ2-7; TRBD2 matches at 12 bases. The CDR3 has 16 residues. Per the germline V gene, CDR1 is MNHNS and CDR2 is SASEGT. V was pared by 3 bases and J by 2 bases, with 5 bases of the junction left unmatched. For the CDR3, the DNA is TGTGCCAGCAGTGAGACTAGCGGGAGTGTGACCTACGAGCAGTACGTC. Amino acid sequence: CASSETSGSVTYEQYV.

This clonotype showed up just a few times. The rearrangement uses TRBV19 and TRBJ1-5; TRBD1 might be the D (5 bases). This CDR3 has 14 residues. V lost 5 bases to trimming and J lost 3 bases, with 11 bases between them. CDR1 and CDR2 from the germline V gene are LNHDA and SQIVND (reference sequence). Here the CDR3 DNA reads TGTGCCAGTAGTCACGGGGGGTACAATCAGCCCCAGCATTTT. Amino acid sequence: CASSHGGYNQPQHF.